Below, 10 T cell receptor beta chains from the same sample are listed, as sequenced in a study of beta chain features in type 1 diabetes. The investigators reverse transcribed all of the isolated RNA, so they sequenced expressed TCRB transcripts. The method was immunoSEQ multiplex PCR; TCRdb's version includes in-frame clones alone and lacks a portion of them. The table has over 500,000 clones, 15% to 19% seen once. Sample: naive CD4+ T cells from blood. The receptors derive from a man between 18 and 29 years old in good health.

The genes are TRBV15 and TRBJ2-5; 7 nucleotides agree with TRBD1. The trim removed 0 bases at V and 7 bases at J, leaving 20 bases unmatched. Germline CDR1 reads LNHNV; CDR2 reads YYDKDF (reference sequence). CDR3 size: 19 residues. CDR3 sequence: CATSRDRAEQGPSRGTQYF. CDR3 sequence (DNA): TGTGCCACCAGCAGAGATCGGGCGGAACAGGGGCCATCCAGGGGGACCCAGTACTTC.

This chain links TRBV7-6 with TRBJ2-7; D may match TRBD1 or TRBD2 (5 bases each). CDR1 and CDR2 (germline): SGHVS, FNYEAQ. V was trimmed by 1 base and J by 3 bases, leaving 16 bases between them. The CDR3 extends over 16 amino acids. The CDR3 sequence: CASSLGPRGAGYEQYF. CDR3 DNA sequence: TGTGCCAGCAGCTTAGGGCCTCGAGGGGCAGGCTACGAGCAGTACTTC.

Points on this clone: The same CDR3 can be traced to other DNA sequences in this sample. This chain uses TRBV5-1 with TRBJ2-4, with D tentatively TRBD1 or TRBD2 (6 bases each). V was clipped by 0 bases and J by 4 bases, with 8 bases between them. This CDR3 has 14 amino acids. Germline CDR1 SGHRS, CDR2 YFSETQ. The DNA for the CDR3 is TGCGCCAGCAGCTTGGAAGGGGGGAAAAACATTCAGTACTTC. This gives the protein CASSLEGGKNIQYF.

This clone showed up just a few times. The gene calls are TRBV5-1 and TRBJ2-1; 7 bases map to TRBD2. Germline V CDR1 and CDR2: SGHRS, YFSETQ. Unmatched junction bases numbered 6, after V lost 0 bases and J lost 0 bases. The CDR3 sequence is 17 residues long. The CDR3 protein is CASSLEPSGRSYNEQFF. In DNA form, the CDR3 reads TGCGCCAGCAGCTTGGAACCTAGCGGACGCTCCTACAATGAGCAGTTCTTC.

Only a few counts were recorded for this clone. CDR3 region: CASSPQGGGYNEQFF. The DNA for the CDR3 is TGTGCCAGCAGCCCCCAAGGGGGGGGCTACAATGAGCAGTTCTTC. This chain uses TRBV9 with TRBJ2-1, with D perhaps TRBD2 (7 bases). The CDR3 is 15 residues long. V was shortened by 4 bases and J by 3 bases, with 14 bases between the two germline ends. Germline CDR1 reads SGDLS; CDR2 reads YYNGEE.

This clone was found a few times. V and J are TRBV2 and TRBJ2-1; D remains unclear. Germline V gene lookup returns CDR1 SNHLY and CDR2 FYNNEI. Trimming took off 6 bases at V and 0 bases at J, with 12 bases between the two ends. The CDR3 extends over 15 amino acids. CDR3 sequence: CASSPRVASYNEQFF. The CDR3 DNA is TGTGCCAGCAGCCCCCGGGTGGCCTCCTACAATGAGCAGTTCTTC.

The CDR3 loop is CASSQDPGDTEAFF. In DNA, the CDR3 is TGTGCCAGCAGCCAAGATCCTGGGGACACTGAAGCTTTCTTT. V usage is TRBV4-2 and J usage is TRBJ1-1, with D hard to call. The germline V and J ends were trimmed by 0 bases and 3 bases, with 8 bases remaining between them. The CDR3 has 14 amino acids. Germline CDR1 reads LGHNA; CDR2 reads YNFKEQ.

The sample holds a few counts of this clone. The identical CDR3 is also encoded by other nucleotide sequences in the sample. J is TRBJ1-1 and V is TRBV7-2; unclear D gene. CDR3 length: 11 amino acids. CDR1 is SGHTA, CDR2 FQGNSA, per germline. With 5 bases removed from V and 2 bases from J, the gap between germline ends came to 3 bases. The CDR3 sequence: CASSRNTEAFF. The CDR3 nucleotides are TGTGCCAGCAGCCGTAACACTGAAGCTTTCTTT.

As to this clone: Other DNA sequences in this specimen translate into the identical CDR3. The chain recombines TRBV4-3 with TRBJ2-1, with TRBD2 matching over 11 bases. Germline CDR1 and CDR2: LGHNA and YSLEER. This CDR3 has 16 amino acids. The J segment lost 4 bases and the V segment lost 0 bases, leaving 2 bases of the junction unmatched. The CDR3 here is CASSQEGTSGYNEQFF. In DNA form, the CDR3 reads TGCGCCAGCAGCCAAGAAGGGACTAGCGGTTACAATGAGCAGTTCTTC.

The genes are TRBV2 and TRBJ1-1, with a weak D call TRBD1 (6 bases). V gave up 5 bases and J gave up 1 base, with 11 bases separating them. Per germline, CDR1 SNHLY and CDR2 FYNNEI. The CDR3 spans 14 residues. CDR3 amino acids: CASSYRVTNTEAFF. In DNA, the CDR3 is TGTGCCAGCAGTTACAGGGTAACGAACACTGAAGCTTTCTTT.